The 2 T cell receptor beta chains below all came from one sample that was sequenced in a study of tumor and adjacent non-tumor tissue in lung cancer. RNA was extracted from bulk tissue without any cell sorting. Distant lung tissue was collected more than 3 cm away from the tumor edge. The library came from three nested PCR rounds adapted from ARM-PCR protocols. TCRdb called the multiplex PCR reads again in MiXCR, with one record for every CDR3 protein. The sample has more than 35,000 distinct CDR3 sequences, more than 60% seen once. The material sequenced was distant non-tumor lung tissue. Receptors were obtained from a woman between 40 and 55 years old with non-small cell lung cancer.

On this clonotype: The missing conserved phenylalanine or tryptophan at the end of this CDR3 makes a read error likely. This chain uses TRBV12-5 with TRBJ2-5; 9 bases align to TRBD1. This CDR3 has 14 residues. Germline V gives CDR1 LGHNT, CDR2 FRNRAP. CDR3 nucleotides: TGTGCTAATGGTATGGGACAGGGTGACGAGACCCAGTACTTA. Translation gives CANGMGQGDETQYL.

The chain joins TRBV5-4 to TRBJ2-1; possible D gene TRBD1, 6 bases. Per the germline V gene, CDR1 is SGHNT and CDR2 is YYREEE (reference sequence). This CDR3 comprises 17 residues. V was cut by 6 bases and J by 1 base, with 20 bases left in between. The CDR3 DNA sequence: TGTGCCAGCAACCGAGCAGGGGAAGCATGGTCCTACAATGAGCAGTTCTTC. Translated, it gives CASNRAGEAWSYNEQFF.